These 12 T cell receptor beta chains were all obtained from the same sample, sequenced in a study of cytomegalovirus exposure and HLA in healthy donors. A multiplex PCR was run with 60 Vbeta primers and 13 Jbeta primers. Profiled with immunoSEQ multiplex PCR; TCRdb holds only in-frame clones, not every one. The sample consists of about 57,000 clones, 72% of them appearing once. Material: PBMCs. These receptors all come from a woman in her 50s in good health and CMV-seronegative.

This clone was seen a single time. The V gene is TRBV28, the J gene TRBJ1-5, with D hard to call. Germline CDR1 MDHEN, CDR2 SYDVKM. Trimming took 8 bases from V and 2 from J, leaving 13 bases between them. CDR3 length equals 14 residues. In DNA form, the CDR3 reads TGTGCCAGCGGTCTGGAGGGTGGCAATCAGCCCCAGCATTTT. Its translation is CASGLEGGNQPQHF.

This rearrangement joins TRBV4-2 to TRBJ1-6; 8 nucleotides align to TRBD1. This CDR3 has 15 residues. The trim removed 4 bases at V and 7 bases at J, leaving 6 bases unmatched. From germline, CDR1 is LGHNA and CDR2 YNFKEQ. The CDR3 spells CASSRTGTGNSPLHF. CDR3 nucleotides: TGTGCCAGCAGCCGGACAGGGACCGGAAATTCACCCCTCCACTTT.

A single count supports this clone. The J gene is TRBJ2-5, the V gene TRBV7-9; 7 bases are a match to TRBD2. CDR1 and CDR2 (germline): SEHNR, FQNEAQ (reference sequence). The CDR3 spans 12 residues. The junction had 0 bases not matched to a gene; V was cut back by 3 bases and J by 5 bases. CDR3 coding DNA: TGTGCCAGCAGCTTCGGGGGGGAGACCCAGTACTTC. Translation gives CASSFGGETQYF.

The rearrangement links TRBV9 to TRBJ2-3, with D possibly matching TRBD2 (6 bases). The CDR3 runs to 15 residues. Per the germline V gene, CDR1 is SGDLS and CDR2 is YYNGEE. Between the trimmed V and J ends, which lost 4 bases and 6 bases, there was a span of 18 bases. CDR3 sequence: CASSPGTVKGDTQYF. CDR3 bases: TGTGCCAGCAGCCCCGGGACTGTCAAGGGGGATACGCAGTATTTT.

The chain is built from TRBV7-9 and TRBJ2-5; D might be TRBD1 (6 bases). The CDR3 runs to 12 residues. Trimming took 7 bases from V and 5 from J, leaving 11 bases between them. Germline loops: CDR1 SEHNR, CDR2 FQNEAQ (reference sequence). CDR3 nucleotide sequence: TGTGCCAGCACCATTCAGGGGGAGACCCAGTACTTC. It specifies CASTIQGETQYF.

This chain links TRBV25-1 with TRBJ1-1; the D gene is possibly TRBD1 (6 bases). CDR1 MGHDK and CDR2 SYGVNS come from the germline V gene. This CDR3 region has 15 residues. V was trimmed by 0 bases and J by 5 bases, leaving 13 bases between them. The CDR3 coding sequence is TGTGCCAGCAGTGAATATAGCCCGGACAGAACTGAAGCTTTCTTT. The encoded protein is CASSEYSPDRTEAFF.

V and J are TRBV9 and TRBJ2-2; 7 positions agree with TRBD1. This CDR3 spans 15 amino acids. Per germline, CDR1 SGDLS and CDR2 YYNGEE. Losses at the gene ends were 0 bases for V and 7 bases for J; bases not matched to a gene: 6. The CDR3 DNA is TGTGCCAGCAGCGTAGGAGGGGGCTGGGACGGGGAGCTGTTTTTT. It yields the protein CASSVGGGWDGELFF.

CDR3 DNA sequence: TGTGCCAGCGGACGGGAGGCGTGGGATGAGCAGTTCTTC. It translates to CASGREAWDEQFF. This sequence joins TRBV2 and TRBJ2-1; 7 bases are shared with TRBD2. The CDR3 spans 13 residues. The V and J ends lost 8 bases and 8 bases, in that order; junction bases with no gene match: 9. Germline loops: CDR1 SNHLY, CDR2 FYNNEI.

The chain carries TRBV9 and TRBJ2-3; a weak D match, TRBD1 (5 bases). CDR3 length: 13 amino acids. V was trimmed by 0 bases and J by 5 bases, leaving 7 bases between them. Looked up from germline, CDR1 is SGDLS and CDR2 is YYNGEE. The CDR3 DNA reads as TGTGCCAGCAGCGTAGGGCAGGGAGATACGCAGTATTTT. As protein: CASSVGQGDTQYF. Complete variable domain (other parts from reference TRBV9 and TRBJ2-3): DSGVTQTPKHLITATGQRVTLRCSPRSGDLSVYWYQQSLDQGLQFLIQYYNGEERAKGNILERFSAQQFPDLHSELNLSSLELGDSALYFCASSVGQGDTQYFGPGTRLTVL.

The CDR3 sequence: CASSSGDRPSTDTQYF. Written as DNA, the CDR3 is TGTGCCAGCAGCTCGGGGGACAGACCTAGCACAGATACGCAGTATTTT. This chain connects TRBV7-9 to TRBJ2-3, with D possibly matching TRBD1 (7 bases). The CDR3 extends over 16 amino acids. In germline, CDR1 is SEHNR, CDR2 FQNEAQ (reference sequence). V dropped 4 bases and J dropped 0 bases, with 14 bases sitting between them.

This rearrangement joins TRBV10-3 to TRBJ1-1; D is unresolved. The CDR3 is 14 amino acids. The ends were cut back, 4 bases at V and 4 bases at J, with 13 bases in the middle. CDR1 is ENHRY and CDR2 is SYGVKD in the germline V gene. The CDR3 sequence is CAISVSAGGTEAFF. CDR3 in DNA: TGTGCCATCAGTGTGTCGGCCGGAGGCACTGAAGCTTTCTTT.

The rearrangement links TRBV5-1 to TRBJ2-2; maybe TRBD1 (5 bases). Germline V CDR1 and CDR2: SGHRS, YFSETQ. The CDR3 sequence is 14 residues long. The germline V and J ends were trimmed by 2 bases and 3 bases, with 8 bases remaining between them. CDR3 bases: TGCGCCAGCAGCTTCTCCAGGGACACCGGGGAGCTGTTTTTT. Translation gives CASSFSRDTGELFF.